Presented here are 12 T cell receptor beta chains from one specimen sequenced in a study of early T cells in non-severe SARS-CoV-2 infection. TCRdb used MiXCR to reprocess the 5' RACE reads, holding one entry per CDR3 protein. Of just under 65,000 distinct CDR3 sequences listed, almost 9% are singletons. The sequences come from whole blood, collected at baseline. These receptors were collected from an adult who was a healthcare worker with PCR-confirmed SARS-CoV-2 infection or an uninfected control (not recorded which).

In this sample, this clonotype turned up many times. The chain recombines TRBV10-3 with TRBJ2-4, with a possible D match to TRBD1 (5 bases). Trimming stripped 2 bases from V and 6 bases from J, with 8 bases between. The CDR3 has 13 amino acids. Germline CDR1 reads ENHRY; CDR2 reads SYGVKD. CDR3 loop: CAISEAGRNIQYF. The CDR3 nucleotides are TGTGCCATCAGTGAGGCAGGGCGAAACATTCAGTACTTC.

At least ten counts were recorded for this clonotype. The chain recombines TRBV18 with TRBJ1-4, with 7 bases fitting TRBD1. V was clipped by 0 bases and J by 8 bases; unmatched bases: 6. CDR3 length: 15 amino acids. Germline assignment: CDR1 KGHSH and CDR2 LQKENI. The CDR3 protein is CASSPPGDRDEKLFF. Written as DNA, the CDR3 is TGTGCCAGCTCACCACCGGGAGACAGGGACGAAAAACTGTTTTTT.

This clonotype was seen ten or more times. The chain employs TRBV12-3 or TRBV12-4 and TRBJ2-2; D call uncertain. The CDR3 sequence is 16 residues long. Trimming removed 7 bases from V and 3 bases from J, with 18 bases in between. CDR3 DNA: TGTGCCAGCACCCGCACCCGGGCAGCTTACACCGGGGAGCTGTTTTTT. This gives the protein CASTRTRAAYTGELFF.

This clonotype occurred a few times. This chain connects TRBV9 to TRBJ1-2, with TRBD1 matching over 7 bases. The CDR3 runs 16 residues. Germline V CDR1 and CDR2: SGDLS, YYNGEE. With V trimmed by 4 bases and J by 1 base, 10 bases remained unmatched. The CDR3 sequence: CASSTQDRYLNYGYTF. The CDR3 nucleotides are TGTGCCAGCAGCACGCAGGACAGGTACCTTAACTATGGCTACACCTTC.

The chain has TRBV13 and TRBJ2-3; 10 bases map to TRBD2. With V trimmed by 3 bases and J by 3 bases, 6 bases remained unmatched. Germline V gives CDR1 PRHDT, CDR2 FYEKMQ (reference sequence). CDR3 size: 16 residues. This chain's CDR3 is CASSLPSGRGTDTQYF. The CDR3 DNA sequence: TGTGCCAGCAGCTTGCCTAGCGGGAGAGGTACAGATACGCAGTATTTT.

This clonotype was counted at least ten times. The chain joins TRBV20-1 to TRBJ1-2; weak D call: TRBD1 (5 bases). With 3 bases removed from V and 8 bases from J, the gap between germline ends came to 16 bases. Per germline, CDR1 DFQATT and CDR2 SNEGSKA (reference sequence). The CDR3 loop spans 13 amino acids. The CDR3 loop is CSASYSGNGGYTF. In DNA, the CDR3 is TGCAGTGCTAGCTACTCAGGGAATGGGGGCTACACCTTC.

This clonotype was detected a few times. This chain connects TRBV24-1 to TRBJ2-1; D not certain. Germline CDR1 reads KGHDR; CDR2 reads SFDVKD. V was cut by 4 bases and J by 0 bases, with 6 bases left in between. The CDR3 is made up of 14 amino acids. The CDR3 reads CATSEPRSYNEQFF. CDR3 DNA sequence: TGTGCCACCAGTGAACCGCGCTCCTACAATGAGCAGTTCTTC.

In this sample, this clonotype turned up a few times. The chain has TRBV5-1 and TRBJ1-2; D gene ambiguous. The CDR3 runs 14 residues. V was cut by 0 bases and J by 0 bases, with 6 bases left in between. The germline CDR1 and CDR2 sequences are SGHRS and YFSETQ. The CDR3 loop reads CASSLDPANYGYTF. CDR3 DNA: TGCGCCAGCAGCTTGGACCCTGCTAACTATGGCTACACCTTC.

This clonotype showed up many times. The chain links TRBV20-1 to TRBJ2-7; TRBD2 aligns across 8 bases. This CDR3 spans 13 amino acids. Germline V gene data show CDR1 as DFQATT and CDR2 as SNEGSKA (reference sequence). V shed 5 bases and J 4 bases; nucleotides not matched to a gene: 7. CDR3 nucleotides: TGCAGTGCTCTAGCCAGCGGGAGATACGAGCAGTACTTC. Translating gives CSALASGRYEQYF.

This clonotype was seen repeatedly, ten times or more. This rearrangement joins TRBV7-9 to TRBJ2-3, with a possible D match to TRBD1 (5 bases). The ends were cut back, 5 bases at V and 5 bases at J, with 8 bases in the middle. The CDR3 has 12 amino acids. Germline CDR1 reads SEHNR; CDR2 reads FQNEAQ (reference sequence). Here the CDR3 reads CASSQRGDTQYF. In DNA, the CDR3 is TGTGCCAGCAGCCAAAGGGGAGATACGCAGTATTTT.

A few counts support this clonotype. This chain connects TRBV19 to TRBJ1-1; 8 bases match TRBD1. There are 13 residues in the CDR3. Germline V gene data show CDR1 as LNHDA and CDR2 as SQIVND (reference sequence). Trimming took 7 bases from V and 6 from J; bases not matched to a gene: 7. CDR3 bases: TGTGCCAGTATTAGCTTACAGGGGGCTGAAGCTTTCTTT. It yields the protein CASISLQGAEAFF.

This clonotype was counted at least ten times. CDR3 residues: CASSQDGFMEAGPYF. CDR3 nucleotides: TGCGCCAGCAGCCAAGATGGGTTTATGGAGGCGGGACCGTACTTC. The V call is TRBV4-1, the J call TRBJ2-7; D is possibly TRBD2 (6 bases). The CDR3 loop spans 15 amino acids. V gave up 0 bases and J gave up 12 bases, with 21 bases separating them. CDR1 and CDR2 from the germline V gene are MGHRA and YSYEKL.